This TCR beta chain originates from a study of regulatory T cells in long-lasting Graves disease (TCRdb year 2021). Broadly, across the study: Newly diagnosed Graves' disease patients had taken antithyroid drugs for less than 3 months. This study used TCR sequencing and RNA sequencing of peripheral blood to compare persistent Graves' disease patients against newly diagnosed Graves' disease patients. The study took place in China and was registered as a clinical trial. A total of around 35 samples underwent TCR sequencing, from roughly 13 patients with persistent Graves' disease and approximately 20 patients with newly diagnosed Graves' disease. Summary of the overall study and its limitations: Lower TCR Shannon entropy and fewer highly expanded clones were observed in persistent Graves' disease patients than in newly diagnosed patients, which suggested clonal expansion. Preferential use of TRBV28, TRBJ1-2 and TRBJ2-5 was observed in persistent disease, whereas TRBV20-1 and TRBJ2-1 were favored in newly diagnosed disease. The study examined only peripheral blood because the primary lesion, thyroid tissue, could not be accessed. Persistent patients shared more public clonotypes among themselves (roughly 2,700) than newly diagnosed patients did (about 1,000). Sequencing and analysis were limited to the TCR beta chain. The authors noted that the small sample size was a limitation that may lower accuracy.

The CDR3 goes from the cysteine to the phenylalanine over 14 residues. The CDR3 DNA has 42 bases and is translated from base 1. Trimming costs V 6 bases and J 5 bases, and their ends lie 16 bases apart. From the germline V gene, CDR1 is SNHLY and CDR2 is FYNNEI. Interpreted using the paper, the time point label stands for: newly diagnosed GD, antithyroid drugs for less than 3 months. RNA was extracted from PBMCs in TRIzol for both TCR sequencing and RNA sequencing. The diagnosis of Graves' disease was made according to American Thyroid Association guidelines. Patients were recruited from an endocrinology department in Xi'an, China. Each patient gave 7.5 to 10 milliliters of peripheral blood, collected in an EDTA anticoagulant tube. Ficoll Paque Plus density gradient separation was used to isolate PBMCs, and no further T cell sorting was performed. RNA quality was checked with an Agilent 2100 Bioanalyzer and agarose gel, and concentration with a NanoDrop 2000.

This clonotype was seen a single time. Its antigen has not been determined. No base quality values were provided; no much bigger clone lies one nucleotide off. A solitary read yields weak support. To prepare the library, multiplex PCR was applied. Sequencing was carried out with an Illumina HiSeq 4000. TCR beta libraries were built with iRepertoire HTBI primers and Arm-PCR amplification of CDR3 regions. Gel purification was performed on PCR products prior to sequencing. The authors' pipeline ran thus. Gene usage analysis of CDR3 amino acid clonotypes used the roughly 60 TRBV and 11 to 15 TRBJ segments found across samples. Filtered high-quality paired reads were merged into contigs using COPE and FqMerger. BLAST was used to align contigs to IMGT TRBV, TRBD and TRBJ reference genes, and CDR3 was defined according to IMGT. Clonotypes above 0.1% frequency were classified as highly expanded clones. Repertoire diversity was measured by Shannon entropy, and V-J evenness by the Gini coefficient. Clonotypes shared by more than one individual were considered public. The public sequencing data were trimmed at Q25 with fastp and processed into clonotypes with MiXCR by TCRdb, which kept only in-frame beta chains. Under each unique CDR3 protein, matching rows form one entry showing the most common genes and DNA. The authors' filters were not applied to this entry. Present in this sample are some 460,000 distinct CDR3 sequences, roughly 15% of which were seen just once. The top ten clonotypes cover about 12% of the sample.

This same sample was also part of a study on T cells in Graves' hyperthyroidism and ophthalmopathy. As the second study states: Stable Graves' hyperthyroidism was defined as the absence of progression to ophthalmopathy over 18 months of follow-up. Hyperthyroidism patients were newly diagnosed, with disease duration under 2 months, and aged 18 to 65 years. Patients with uncontrolled infections, other autoimmune diseases, pregnancy or lactation were excluded. Diagnoses were established on the basis of clinical symptoms, serum thyroxine and TRAb, thyroid ultrasound, and orbital computed tomography. The TCR CDR3 was subjected to a first round of RT-PCR using the HTBI primer set and the Qiagen OneStep RT-PCR kit. Blood samples also contained most of the expanded thyroid clonotypes (frequency above 0.001), which suggests that blood repertoires may reflect thyroid immune responses. A model built on a 13 V-J signature distinguished ophthalmopathy from stable hyperthyroidism, reaching approximately 89% sensitivity and approximately 83% specificity in cross-validation and 80%/75% in testing. In validation, the model predicted progression to ophthalmopathy with just under 71% sensitivity and roughly 72% specificity, a median of 6.5 months before onset. TCR V-J signatures able to tell the groups apart were searched for in a discovery cohort of 100 or so patients, of whom roughly 42 had Graves' ophthalmopathy and around 57 had stable Graves' hyperthyroidism. Prospective prediction of ophthalmopathy was tested in an independent validation cohort of about 19 hyperthyroidism patients and 15 to 17 patients who later progressed to ophthalmopathy. The roughly 90 discovery patients were divided at random into training and test sets in a 7:3 ratio. Thyroid tissue and blood T-cell repertoires from several Graves' hyperthyroidism patients were also compared in the study. After blood sampling, hyperthyroidism patients were treated with methimazole at a starting dose of 30 mg daily, and ophthalmopathy patients were treated with high-dose intravenous methylprednisolone. Libraries were constructed in a second round of multiplex PCR, after which size selection and purification were performed. The libraries were sequenced on an Illumina HiSeq2000 using paired-end 100 bp reads. SOAPnuke was used to process the raw data, with reads discarded if the reads contained adapters or uncalled bases, had a mean Phred below 15, or lacked an exact constant-primer or identifier match. High-quality paired reads were merged with COPE v1.2.5, and unique nucleotide sequences were defined as clonotypes. MiTCR v1.1 was used to align clonotypes to the IMGT TRBV, TRBD and TRBJ reference segments. The analysis included only V-J combinations with a frequency above 0.0001, which together covered roughly 99% of the repertoires. A TCS score was defined as the ratio between F50 (clonal expansion) and ExV (chaos), using BLOSUM62-based TCRdist between CDR3 peptides within each V-J. Welch's t-statistics and random forest reduced just over 500 V-J features to 13, which were used in a naive Bayes classifier (R e1071). No statistical method was used to fix the sample size in advance, and group allocation was not hidden from the investigators. The paper describes TCR Vbeta CDR3 sequencing of around 130 peripheral blood samples, made up of around 41 ophthalmopathy patients, some 76 hyperthyroidism patients and approximately 17 progressor patients.

Here the chain combines TRBV2 and TRBJ2-5, and TRBD2 may be the D gene, going by 5 matching bases. The starting material was peripheral blood mononuclear cells (PBMCs), obtained at new diagnosis, from a patient treated with antithyroid drugs. The receptor comes from a man aged 40-50 years with Graves disease. Donor details come from another sample of the same person, matched by shared clones. The DNA sequence follows: TGTGCCAGCAGAAAACTAGGCGCGCGGGAGACCCAGTACTTC. Translated, it reads CASRKLGARETQYF.